Following are 17 T cell receptor beta chains from one sample sequenced in a study of blood T cell repertoires in COVID-19. Generated by immunoSEQ multiplex PCR, the TCRdb table keeps only in-frame clones and is missing some. The data contain 97,000 or so clones, more than 75% of them singletons. What was sequenced was peripheral blood. The receptors shown here come from a human donor in a cohort sampled during active COVID-19.

The gene calls are TRBV6-5 and TRBJ2-1; D is perhaps TRBD2 (6 bases). CDR3 length: 15 amino acids. CDR1 is MNHEY, CDR2 SVGAGI, per germline. With 7 bases removed from V and 0 bases from J, the gap between germline ends came to 13 bases. Written as DNA, the CDR3 is TGTGCCAGCAACGTAGCGGAGAGCTCCTACAATGAGCAGTTCTTC. Translation: CASNVAESSYNEQFF.

The V gene is TRBV15, the J gene TRBJ2-1, with a weak D call TRBD1 (5 bases). Germline assignment: CDR1 LNHNV and CDR2 YYDKDF (reference sequence). The CDR3 has 13 amino acids. Trimming removed 1 base at V and 5 bases at J, with 6 bases between. This CDR3 reads CATSRVRDNEQFF. In DNA form, the CDR3 reads TGTGCCACCAGCAGAGTCAGGGACAATGAGCAGTTCTTC.

CDR3 loop: CASSSPRETQYF. The CDR3 nucleotides read TGTGCCAGCAGCTCCCCCCGGGAGACCCAGTACTTC. The V gene is TRBV7-3, the J gene TRBJ2-5; no reliable D call. The CDR3 runs to 12 residues. CDR1 is SGHTA, CDR2 FQGTGA, per germline. V was trimmed by 4 bases and J by 5 bases, leaving 8 bases between them. Full variable domain (rest looked up from reference TRBV7-3 and TRBJ2-5): GAGVSQTPSNKVTEKGKYVELRCDPISGHTALYWYRQSLGQGPEFLIYFQGTGAADDSGLPNDRFFAVRPEGSVSTLKIQRTERGDSAVYLCASSSPRETQYFGPGTRLLVL.

The chain recombines TRBV5-4 with TRBJ2-3, with 9 bases matching TRBD2. Germline V gene sequence: CDR1 SGHNT, CDR2 YYREEE (reference sequence). Germline trimming cut 0 bases from V and 0 bases from J; bases unmatched to any gene: 2. The CDR3 is made up of 16 amino acids. CDR3 region: CASSLGLAASTDTQYF. The CDR3 DNA sequence: TGTGCCAGCAGCTTGGGACTAGCGGCTAGCACAGATACGCAGTATTTT. The full variable domain, in which reference TRBV5-4 and TRBJ2-3 provide the parts outside the CDR3, is ETGVTQSPTHLIKTRGQQVTLRCSSQSGHNTVSWYQQALGQGPQFIFQYYREEENGRGNFPPRFSGLQFPNYSSELNVNALELDDSALYLCASSLGLAASTDTQYFGPGTRLTVL.

The V and J genes are TRBV5-5 and TRBJ2-3; D perhaps matches TRBD2 (5 bases). Germline assignment: CDR1 SGHKS and CDR2 YYEKEE (reference sequence). Trimming shortened V by 4 bases and J by 7 bases, and 13 bases separated the two germline ends. This CDR3 region has 13 residues. CDR3 nucleotide sequence: TGTGCCAGCAGCCCAGAGGCGGGCCATACGCAGTATTTT. Translation gives CASSPEAGHTQYF.

The genes are TRBV11-3 and TRBJ2-4, with D possibly being TRBD2 (5 bases). The ends were cut back, 5 bases at V and 1 base at J, with 15 bases in the middle. The length of the CDR3 is 16 residues. Germline assignment: CDR1 SGHNT and CDR2 YENEEA. The CDR3 region has the DNA TGTGCCAGCAGCCCCTGGACTGGGGTGGCCAAAAACATTCAGTACTTC. This codes for CASSPWTGVAKNIQYF.

The V call is TRBV4-1, the J call TRBJ1-4; D not certain. This CDR3 contains 16 residues. Germline V gives CDR1 MGHRA, CDR2 YSYEKL. Trimming took off 0 bases at V and 1 base at J, with 9 bases between the two ends. For the CDR3, the DNA is TGCGCCAGCAGCCAAGAAGCGGCCTTAACTAATGAAAAACTGTTTTTT. Encoded protein: CASSQEAALTNEKLFF.

This clone was seen only a few times. The CDR3 region is CAISSGGSNYGYTF. In DNA, the CDR3 is TGTGCCATCAGCTCGGGGGGGTCTAACTATGGCTACACCTTC. The gene calls are TRBV2 and TRBJ1-2; D possibly corresponds to TRBD1 (5 bases). Germline values: CDR1 SNHLY, CDR2 FYNNEI. Deletions cut 10 bases from V and 0 bases from J, with 15 bases between. This CDR3 is 14 amino acids long.

The V and J genes are TRBV28 and TRBJ1-3; 7 bases line up with TRBD1. V gave up 8 bases and J gave up 3 bases; unmatched junction bases: 7. Germline CDR1 is MDHEN and CDR2 is SYDVKM. This CDR3 comprises 14 residues. The CDR3 loop is CASLNRGHGNTIYF. The CDR3 bases are TGTGCCAGCTTAAACAGGGGCCATGGAAACACCATATATTTT.

The V call is TRBV5-5, the J call TRBJ2-2, with a tentative D call TRBD2 (5 bases). V lost 4 bases and J lost 0, with 13 bases in between. From germline, CDR1 is SGHKS and CDR2 YYEKEE (reference sequence). CDR3 length: 16 residues. The CDR3 sequence is CASSPREPTNTGELFF. The CDR3 nucleotides read TGTGCCAGCAGCCCGAGGGAGCCGACGAACACCGGGGAGCTGTTTTTT. The whole variable domain, remainder taken from reference TRBV5-5 and TRBJ2-2, is DAGVTQSPTHLIKTRGQQVTLRCSPISGHKSVSWYQQVLGQGPQFIFQYYEKEERGRGNFPDRFSARQFPNYSSELNVNALLLGDSALYLCASSPREPTNTGELFFGEGSRLTVL.

This chain joins TRBV14 and TRBJ1-1; D is unresolved. Between the trimmed V and J ends, which lost 4 bases and 0 bases, there was a span of 6 bases. This CDR3 spans 13 amino acids. In germline, CDR1 is SGHDN, CDR2 FVKESK. The CDR3 reads CASSRTMNTEAFF. The DNA for the CDR3 is TGTGCCAGCAGCCGAACAATGAACACTGAAGCTTTCTTT.

This chain joins TRBV24-1 and TRBJ2-3; 9 bases are shared with TRBD1. This CDR3 is 14 amino acids long. J lost 3 bases, V lost 7 bases, and 4 bases had no gene match. Germline V gene data show CDR1 as KGHDR and CDR2 as SFDVKD. The CDR3 protein is CATSLTGGTDTQYF. CDR3 nucleotides: TGTGCCACCAGCCTGACAGGGGGTACAGATACGCAGTATTTT.

This clone was recorded once. V gene TRBV7-6 combines with J gene TRBJ2-5, with TRBD1 matching 7 bases. CDR3 size: 16 residues. V trimming: 1 base; J trimming: 3 bases; junction bases outside the gene matches: 8. In germline, CDR1 is SGHVS, CDR2 FNYEAQ. The CDR3: CASSLGFSTGEETQYF. In nucleotides, the CDR3 is TGTGCCAGCAGCTTAGGATTTTCTACAGGGGAAGAGACCCAGTACTTC.

The DNA of the CDR3 is TGTGCCAGCAGACCACAGGGGAACACTGAAGCTTTCTTT. As protein: CASRPQGNTEAFF. The gene calls are TRBV12-3 or TRBV12-4 and TRBJ1-1; a weak D match, TRBD1 (6 bases). The CDR3 contains 13 residues. V lost 6 bases, J lost 1 base, and 9 bases lay in between.

Only one count was recorded for this clone. V is TRBV7-3 and J is TRBJ1-2; D is possibly TRBD1 (6 bases). CDR1 is SGHTA, CDR2 FQGTGA, per germline. V dropped 2 bases and J dropped 6 bases, with 16 bases sitting between them. The CDR3 has 15 amino acids. CDR3 sequence: CASSLVGASRDGYTF. Here the CDR3 DNA reads TGTGCCAGCAGCTTAGTGGGGGCCTCCAGGGATGGCTACACCTTC.

The chain carries TRBV7-8 and TRBJ1-5, with D uncertain. CDR3 size: 13 residues. Germline V gives CDR1 SGHVS, CDR2 FQNEAQ. Trimming stripped 2 bases from V and 6 bases from J, with 8 bases between. As DNA, the CDR3 is TGTGCCAGCAGCTTATCCTCGGGTCAGCCCCAGCATTTT. Residues: CASSLSSGQPQHF.

The chain is built from TRBV15 and TRBJ2-7; D is perhaps TRBD2 (5 bases). This CDR3 has 15 residues. V dropped 1 base and J dropped 7 bases, with 17 bases sitting between them. Germline CDR1 reads LNHNV; CDR2 reads YYDKDF (reference sequence). The CDR3 DNA reads TGTGCCACCAGCAGAGTGGTCGAGGGTGCGAGTGAGCAGTACTTC. Translation gives CATSRVVEGASEQYF.